One and the same sample provided the 12 T cell receptor beta chains below, sequenced in a study of blood T cell repertoires in COVID-19. Libraries were prepared by immunoSEQ multiplex PCR; TCRdb keeps only in-frame clonotypes and omits some of them. The sample has about 370,000 clones; 80% to 90% are singletons. The source material was peripheral blood. These receptor sequences come from a woman aged 30 to 39 with COVID-19, enrolled during active disease.

The gene calls are TRBV28 and TRBJ1-2, with D hard to call. CDR3 length equals 13 residues. CDR1 MDHEN and CDR2 SYDVKM come from the germline V gene. V lost 1 base and J 5 bases, leaving 8 bases between the germline ends. CDR3: CASSLSAIYGYTF. CDR3 sequence (DNA): TGTGCCAGCAGTTTATCCGCGATTTATGGCTACACCTTC.

The chain links TRBV30 to TRBJ1-4, with a possible D match to TRBD1 (6 bases). The germline gives CDR1 GTSNPN, CDR2 SVGIG (reference sequence). The CDR3 is made up of 11 amino acids. The CDR3 here is CLGGLNEKLFF. CDR3 in DNA: TGTCTGGGGGGGCTTAATGAAAAACTGTTTTTT.

This rearrangement joins TRBV5-5 to TRBJ2-7; no firm D call. The V gene lost 2 bases and the J gene lost 1 base, with 13 bases spanning the gap. The germline V gene has CDR1 SGHKS and CDR2 YYEKEE (reference sequence). The length of the CDR3 is 15 residues. This CDR3 reads CASSFNLLSSYEQYV. The CDR3 region has the DNA TGTGCCAGCAGCTTTAATCTGTTGTCGTCCTACGAGCAGTACGTC.

The chain uses TRBV7-9 and TRBJ2-3, with unresolved D. V was clipped by 3 bases and J by 0 bases, with 10 bases between them. Per germline, CDR1 SEHNR and CDR2 FQNEAQ (reference sequence). CDR3 length: 15 residues. CDR3 coding DNA: TGTGCCAGCAGCTTTGGCCCCGTAAGCACAGATACGCAGTATTTT. Translating gives CASSFGPVSTDTQYF.

The chain has TRBV5-4 and TRBJ2-1, with D possibly being TRBD1 (5 bases). This CDR3 is built from 15 residues. Germline CDR1 reads SGHNT; CDR2 reads YYREEE (reference sequence). With 2 bases removed from V and 7 bases from J, the gap between germline ends came to 16 bases. The CDR3 loop is CASSFGASGSNEQFF. CDR3 bases: TGTGCCAGCAGCTTTGGGGCTAGTGGTAGTAATGAGCAGTTCTTC.

The J gene is TRBJ2-1, the V gene TRBV5-1; TRBD2 is a possible D gene (6 bases). Trimming shortened V by 4 bases and J by 6 bases, and 17 bases separated the two germline ends. Looked up from germline, CDR1 is SGHRS and CDR2 is YFSETQ. This CDR3 is built from 15 residues. The CDR3 coding sequence is TGCGCCAGCAGCGTAGGAGGGCAAAGAAGCAATGAGCAGTTCTTC. Amino acid sequence: CASSVGGQRSNEQFF. Based on the CDR3 plus reference TRBV5-1 and TRBJ2-1, the full variable domain is KAGVTQTPRYLIKTRGQQVTLSCSPISGHRSVSWYQQTPGQGLQFLFEYFSETQRNKGNFPGRFSGRQFSNSRSEMNVSTLELGDSALYLCASSVGGQRSNEQFFGPGTRLTVL.

The chain couples TRBV7-9 to TRBJ1-5, with D hard to call. V lost 3 bases to trimming and J lost 3 bases, with 9 bases between them. This CDR3 spans 14 amino acids. Per the germline V gene, CDR1 is SEHNR and CDR2 is FQNEAQ (reference sequence). CDR3 protein: CASSFIGDNQPQHF. The CDR3 region has the DNA TGTGCCAGCAGCTTTATCGGGGACAATCAGCCCCAGCATTTT.

The chain has TRBV2 and TRBJ2-5; maybe TRBD1 (6 bases). Germline CDR1 is SNHLY and CDR2 is FYNNEI. The CDR3 totals 15 residues. V was trimmed by 1 base and J by 4 bases, leaving 13 bases between them. The CDR3 loop reads CASSEEAQGRETQYF. The CDR3 DNA sequence: TGTGCCAGCAGTGAAGAAGCCCAGGGGAGAGAGACCCAGTACTTC.

The J gene is TRBJ2-7, the V gene TRBV6-1; TRBD2 aligns across 8 bases. The CDR3 extends over 20 amino acids. J lost 4 bases, V lost 0 bases, and 20 bases had no gene match. Germline V CDR1 and CDR2: MNHNS, SASEGT. The CDR3 coding sequence is TGTGCCAGCAGTGAAGCGACTCCGGGACTAGACCCGGGAAGAGCTTACGAGCAGTACGTC. Residues: CASSEATPGLDPGRAYEQYV.

Comment on this clone: Other nucleotide sequences from this sample produce the same CDR3. This chain uses TRBV6-2 or TRBV6-3 with TRBJ1-6; possible D gene TRBD1, 6 bases. The V end lost 4 bases, the J end lost 9 bases, and 13 bases lay between the germline ends. The CDR3 loop spans 14 amino acids. Per the germline V gene, CDR1 is MNHEY and CDR2 is SVGEGT. Here the CDR3 reads CASSFRGAGSPLHF. The DNA of the CDR3 is TGTGCCAGCAGTTTCAGGGGAGCTGGTTCACCCCTCCACTTT.

The rearrangement uses TRBV24-1 and TRBJ2-2; 11 bases fit TRBD1. The V gene's germline CDR1 is KGHDR and CDR2 SFDVKD. V shed 9 bases, J shed 5 bases, and the junction held 4 bases outside the gene matches. The CDR3 spans 14 residues. DNA for the CDR3: TGTGCCACCGGACAGGGGGCGCATACCGGGGAGCTGTTTTTT. This encodes CATGQGAHTGELFF.

This rearrangement joins TRBV6-2 or TRBV6-3 to TRBJ2-7; maybe TRBD1 (5 bases). This CDR3 is built from 12 residues. Trimming shortened V by 4 bases and J by 4 bases, and 8 bases separated the two germline ends. Germline lookup yields CDR1 MNHEY and CDR2 SVGEGT. CDR3 nucleotides: TGTGCCAGCAGTTTAAGGGGTTACGAGCAGTACTTC. Amino acid sequence: CASSLRGYEQYF.